The 32 T cell receptor beta chains in this list originate from one sample, sequenced in a study of shared clonotypes between healthy human individuals. The assay was immunoSEQ multiplex PCR, and TCRdb's table has in-frame clones only and misses some. The data hold roughly 2,300,000 clones, with 85% to 95% observed a single time. Input material: naive CD4+ T cells from PBMCs. Subset denoted: CD45RA+ positively selected. These receptors came from a man aged 18 to 30 in good health. Some clones in this sample may be carry-over from other donors' samples.

The V call is TRBV9, the J call TRBJ2-2; 7 nucleotides line up with TRBD1. In germline, CDR1 is SGDLS, CDR2 YYNGEE. With 0 bases clipped from V and 2 bases from J, the junction kept 7 bases outside the gene matches. The CDR3 has 17 residues. CDR3 bases: TGTGCCAGCAGCGTAGTATCCGGGACAGCAAACACCGGGGAGCTGTTTTTT. Translated: CASSVVSGTANTGELFF.

This chain joins TRBV2 and TRBJ1-3; 8 nucleotides agree with TRBD1. V was pared by 6 bases and J by 3 bases, with 7 bases of the junction left unmatched. Germline V CDR1 and CDR2: SNHLY, FYNNEI. The CDR3 contains 15 residues. As DNA, the CDR3 is TGTGCCAGCAGGGCATCAGGGGGCCGTGGAAACACCATATATTTT. Protein product: CASRASGGRGNTIYF.

The gene calls are TRBV5-8 and TRBJ1-1; D is unclear. Germline V gene lookup returns CDR1 SGHTS and CDR2 YDEGEE. This CDR3 spans 12 amino acids. Trimming took 2 bases from V and 7 from J, leaving 9 bases between them. DNA for the CDR3: TGTGCCAGCAGCTTAAGACGGAATGAAGCTTTCTTT. This codes for CASSLRRNEAFF.

The chain recombines TRBV27 with TRBJ2-7, with D hard to call. Germline V gene data show CDR1 as MNHEY and CDR2 as SMNVEV (reference sequence). The V and J ends lost 6 bases and 2 bases respectively, with 11 bases between them. CDR3 size: 13 residues. CDR3 residues: CASSRSVAYEQYF. As DNA, the CDR3 is TGTGCCAGCAGCCGGTCGGTAGCCTACGAGCAGTACTTC.

The gene calls are TRBV5-1 and TRBJ2-3; 8 nucleotides line up with TRBD1. Germline values: CDR1 SGHRS, CDR2 YFSETQ. V gave up 5 bases and J gave up 4 bases; unmatched junction bases: 9. This CDR3 is built from 15 residues. The CDR3 DNA sequence: TGCGCCAGCAGGTTTGTTTCAGGGGGCGCAGATACGCAGTATTTT. Translated, it gives CASRFVSGGADTQYF.

The chain couples TRBV6-5 to TRBJ1-1; D might be TRBD1 (5 bases). The CDR3 length is 15 residues. V shed 1 base and J shed 11 bases, with 20 bases lying between them. Germline V lookup: CDR1 MNHEY, CDR2 SVGAGI. CDR3 sequence (DNA): TGTGCCAGCAGTTACTTACCAACACTCTCCAAGGGGGCTTTCTTT. Amino acids: CASSYLPTLSKGAFF.

The rearrangement joins TRBV27 to TRBJ1-2, with D perhaps TRBD1 (6 bases). V was pared by 5 bases and J by 4 bases, with 17 bases between. Germline CDR1 and CDR2: MNHEY and SMNVEV (reference sequence). The CDR3 covers 15 residues. Here the CDR3 DNA reads TGTGCCAGCAGTCAGGAGGGGGGCCGGTCCTATGGCTACACCTTC. It encodes CASSQEGGRSYGYTF.

The chain links TRBV27 to TRBJ2-7, with 8 positions matching TRBD2. Germline CDR1 and CDR2: MNHEY and SMNVEV (reference sequence). The trim removed 3 bases at V and 2 bases at J, leaving 3 bases unmatched. CDR3 length equals 14 residues. The CDR3 DNA sequence: TGTGCCAGCAGTTTCAACGGGGGGGCCTACGAGCAGTACTTC. Protein: CASSFNGGAYEQYF.

The rearrangement joins TRBV5-1 to TRBJ2-5; no reliable D call. This CDR3 spans 14 amino acids. Trimming shortened V by 1 base and J by 4 bases, and 11 bases separated the two germline ends. The germline V gene encodes CDR1 SGHRS and CDR2 YFSETQ. The CDR3 coding sequence is TGCGCCAGCAGCTTGCAAGGTAGTCGAGAGACCCAGTACTTC. Amino acid sequence: CASSLQGSRETQYF.

The V gene is TRBV5-1, the J gene TRBJ2-1; 9 bases agree with TRBD1. The CDR3 contains 19 residues. CDR1 and CDR2 (germline): SGHRS, YFSETQ. Trimming at V came to 3 bases and at J to 0 bases, leaving 13 bases not matched to a gene. The CDR3, as DNA: TGCGCCAGCAGCTCCCAAGACAGGGGGATTTTAAGCTCCTACAATGAGCAGTTCTTC. It encodes CASSSQDRGILSSYNEQFF.

To note about this clone: Additional DNA sequences in this sample encode the identical CDR3. This chain links TRBV5-1 with TRBJ2-1; D not resolved. The V end lost 2 bases, the J end lost 3 bases, and 6 bases lay between the germline ends. Germline CDR1 is SGHRS and CDR2 is YFSETQ. CDR3 length equals 13 residues. The CDR3 sequence: CASSLGGYNEQFF. DNA of the CDR3: TGCGCCAGCAGCTTAGGTGGCTACAATGAGCAGTTCTTC.

V is TRBV4-1 and J is TRBJ2-2; the match to TRBD2 covers 13 bases. This CDR3 comprises 16 residues. Trimming at V came to 4 bases and at J to 3 bases, leaving 2 bases not matched to a gene. Germline loops: CDR1 MGHRA, CDR2 YSYEKL. The DNA for the CDR3 is TGCGCCAGCAGCCCCGGGACTAGCGGGGACACCGGGGAGCTGTTTTTT. Translating gives CASSPGTSGDTGELFF.

This clone is a singleton in its sample. V usage is TRBV6-1 and J usage is TRBJ1-1, with 9 positions matching TRBD1. This CDR3 spans 12 amino acids. Germline V CDR1 and CDR2: MNHNS, SASEGT. V shed 8 bases and J 5 bases; nucleotides not matched to a gene: 3. The CDR3 DNA follows: TGTGCCAGCCTCGGGACAGGGACTGAAGCTTTCTTT. Protein: CASLGTGTEAFF.

A single count supports this clone. This rearrangement joins TRBV4-1 to TRBJ2-3; D is perhaps TRBD1 or TRBD2 (5 bases each). Per the germline V gene, CDR1 is MGHRA and CDR2 is YSYEKL. The CDR3 is 15 amino acids. V gave up 0 bases and J gave up 6 bases, with 13 bases separating them. CDR3: CASSQDRGARDTQYF. The CDR3 region has the DNA TGCGCCAGCAGCCAAGATCGAGGGGCGCGGGATACGCAGTATTTT.

This sequence joins TRBV6-5 and TRBJ1-4, with D perhaps matching TRBD1 (5 bases). Germline-derived CDR1 and CDR2 are MNHEY and SVGAGI. The CDR3 runs to 14 residues. V shed 3 bases and J shed 7 bases, with 12 bases lying between them. DNA for the CDR3: TGTGCCAGCAGTTATCAGGGTGTAGGTGAAAAACTGTTTTTT. It is translated as CASSYQGVGEKLFF.

This clone occurred once. The chain has TRBV11-2 and TRBJ1-1, with D unclear. The CDR3 has 14 residues. Germline CDR1 reads SGHAT; CDR2 reads FQNNGV. V lost 4 bases, J lost 1 base, and 10 bases lay in between. DNA for the CDR3: TGTGCCAGCAGCTCCATAAGACAGAACACTGAAGCTTTCTTT. Protein sequence: CASSSIRQNTEAFF.

This clone appeared once. The V call is TRBV5-6, the J call TRBJ2-1, with TRBD2 matching 13 bases. The CDR3 is made up of 14 amino acids. V was pared by 4 bases and J by 9 bases, with 4 bases of the junction left unmatched. Germline V lookup: CDR1 SGHDT, CDR2 YYEEEE. Here the CDR3 reads CASSPLAGGGEQFF. CDR3 in DNA: TGTGCCAGCAGCCCACTAGCGGGAGGGGGTGAGCAGTTCTTC.

The gene calls are TRBV19 and TRBJ1-5; 10 nucleotides line up with TRBD1. J gave up 6 bases and V 5 bases, and 10 bases lay outside the gene matches. Germline loops: CDR1 LNHDA, CDR2 SQIVND (reference sequence). The CDR3 length is 16 residues. The CDR3 sequence: CASSGRQGAIGQPQHF. The CDR3 DNA follows: TGTGCCAGTAGTGGCCGACAGGGGGCAATAGGTCAGCCCCAGCATTTT.

The chain is built from TRBV28 and TRBJ2-3; maybe TRBD2 (6 bases). In germline, CDR1 is MDHEN, CDR2 SYDVKM. The CDR3 contains 15 residues. Trimming left V 3 bases short and J 0 bases short, with 10 bases between. The DNA for the CDR3 is TGTGCCAGCAGTTTCTTAGCGGAGAGCACAGATACGCAGTATTTT. Protein: CASSFLAESTDTQYF.

This rearrangement joins TRBV6-5 to TRBJ2-3; the D gene is possibly TRBD2 (5 bases). Germline assignment: CDR1 MNHEY and CDR2 SVGAGI. The CDR3 runs 15 residues. V lost 6 bases and J lost 0, with 13 bases in between. The DNA for the CDR3 is TGTGCCAGCAGCTGGACTGGGTCTAGCACAGATACGCAGTATTTT. Its protein product is CASSWTGSSTDTQYF.

The V and J genes are TRBV29-1 and TRBJ2-1, with unresolved D. The V gene's germline CDR1 is SQVTM and CDR2 ANQGSEA. V shed 6 bases and J shed 0 bases, with 12 bases lying between them. The CDR3 consists of 14 residues. DNA of the CDR3: TGCAGCGTGGAACATCCGAGCTCCTACAATGAGCAGTTCTTC. It encodes CSVEHPSSYNEQFF.

This clone was found once. The CDR3: CASSPAIYTEAFF. In DNA form, the CDR3 reads TGTGCCAGTAGCCCGGCCATCTACACTGAAGCTTTCTTT. This rearrangement joins TRBV19 to TRBJ1-1; D unclear. The V gene's germline CDR1 is LNHDA and CDR2 SQIVND (reference sequence). This CDR3 region has 13 residues. The V and J ends lost 6 bases and 3 bases respectively, with 11 bases between them.

The V gene is TRBV19, the J gene TRBJ1-5; no definite D call. CDR3 length equals 15 residues. Trimming took off 6 bases at V and 7 bases at J, with 19 bases between the two ends. Germline CDR1 and CDR2: LNHDA and SQIVND (reference sequence). The DNA for the CDR3 is TGTGCCAGTAGAACAGACGGACGACAAGGACAGCCCCAGCATTTT. Its protein product is CASRTDGRQGQPQHF.

This chain joins TRBV5-4 and TRBJ2-1; tentative D call: TRBD2 (7 bases). The CDR3 sequence is 16 residues long. Germline V gene data show CDR1 as SGHNT and CDR2 as YYREEE (reference sequence). Between the trimmed V and J ends, which lost 3 bases and 4 bases, there was a span of 17 bases. The CDR3 reads CASSSDRRGGYNEQFF. CDR3 bases: TGTGCCAGCAGCTCGGATAGGAGGGGGGGGTACAATGAGCAGTTCTTC.

The V gene is TRBV4-1, the J gene TRBJ2-3, with 8 bases aligning to TRBD1. The CDR3 length is 16 residues. CDR1 is MGHRA, CDR2 YSYEKL, per germline. J was trimmed by 1 base and V by 2 bases; bases with no gene match: 5. The CDR3 is CASSQRDRGGTDTQYF. CDR3 DNA sequence: TGCGCCAGCAGCCAAAGAGACAGGGGAGGCACAGATACGCAGTATTTT.

The chain combines TRBV9 with TRBJ2-1; D might be TRBD2 (7 bases). Germline CDR1 and CDR2: SGDLS and YYNGEE. V gave up 0 bases and J gave up 8 bases, with 21 bases separating them. The CDR3 loop spans 17 amino acids. The CDR3, as DNA: TGTGCCAGCAGCGTAGGATGGGGGCTAGCGGCAACCGATGAGCAGTTCTTC. This sequence encodes CASSVGWGLAATDEQFF. Full variable domain (rest looked up from reference TRBV9 and TRBJ2-1): DSGVTQTPKHLITATGQRVTLRCSPRSGDLSVYWYQQSLDQGLQFLIQYYNGEERAKGNILERFSAQQFPDLHSELNLSSLELGDSALYFCASSVGWGLAATDEQFFGPGTRLTVL.

Of note for this clone: Compared with germline, one end of the junction differs, possibly owing to a read error. Other DNA sequences from this sample encode an identical CDR3 as well. This CDR3 is CASSVGLAGELFF. The CDR3 region has the DNA TGTGCCAGCAGTGTAGGGTTAGCCGGGGAGCTGTTTTTT. The chain uses TRBV9 and TRBJ2-2; D unclear. Germline assignment: CDR1 SGDLS and CDR2 YYNGEE. The CDR3 loop spans 13 amino acids.

The genes are TRBV28 and TRBJ2-3; 7 bases fit TRBD2. CDR3 length equals 16 residues. Germline V gives CDR1 MDHEN, CDR2 SYDVKM. With V trimmed by 3 bases and J by 2 bases, 8 bases remained unmatched. The CDR3: CASSLNRRENTDTQYF. The CDR3 DNA sequence: TGTGCCAGCAGTTTGAATAGGCGGGAGAACACAGATACGCAGTATTTT.

The V call is TRBV5-1, the J call TRBJ2-7; D may be TRBD1 (6 bases). The ends were cut back, 3 bases at V and 1 base at J, with 11 bases in the middle. Germline CDR1 is SGHRS and CDR2 is YFSETQ. CDR3 length equals 14 residues. Written as DNA, the CDR3 is TGCGCCAGCAGCTCCCTGGGGGCTTCCTACGAGCAGTACTTC. Translating it yields CASSSLGASYEQYF. Variable domain in full (rest from reference TRBV5-1 and TRBJ2-7): KAGVTQTPRYLIKTRGQQVTLSCSPISGHRSVSWYQQTPGQGLQFLFEYFSETQRNKGNFPGRFSGRQFSNSRSEMNVSTLELGDSALYLCASSSLGASYEQYFGPGTRLTVT.

This sequence joins TRBV15 and TRBJ2-3; D ambiguous. The CDR3 runs 12 residues. The germline CDR1 and CDR2 sequences are LNHNV and YYDKDF (reference sequence). V was shortened by 8 bases and J by 0 bases, with 6 bases between the two germline ends. The CDR3, as DNA: TGTGCCACCTCCATTAGCACAGATACGCAGTATTTT. Translation gives CATSISTDTQYF.

The chain combines TRBV6-1 with TRBJ2-5; 7 nucleotides line up with TRBD2. Near its end, the DNA agrees better with TRBJ2-7, so the J call may be wrong. Germline CDR1 MNHNS, CDR2 SASEGT. The CDR3 covers 17 residues. The CDR3 here is CASSEGVAGRSRYEQYF. Written as DNA, the CDR3 is TGTGCCAGCAGTGAAGGGGTTGCCGGGAGGTCCCGCTACGAGCAGTACTTC.

This rearrangement joins TRBV5-4 to TRBJ2-5; TRBD1 might be the D (6 bases). The V end lost 4 bases, the J end lost 2 bases, and 21 bases lay between the germline ends. The length of the CDR3 is 17 residues. Germline V gene sequence: CDR1 SGHNT, CDR2 YYREEE (reference sequence). The CDR3 DNA is TGTGCCAGCAGCATTCAATCAGGGGCCCCGACTCAAGAGACCCAGTACTTC. Protein product: CASSIQSGAPTQETQYF.